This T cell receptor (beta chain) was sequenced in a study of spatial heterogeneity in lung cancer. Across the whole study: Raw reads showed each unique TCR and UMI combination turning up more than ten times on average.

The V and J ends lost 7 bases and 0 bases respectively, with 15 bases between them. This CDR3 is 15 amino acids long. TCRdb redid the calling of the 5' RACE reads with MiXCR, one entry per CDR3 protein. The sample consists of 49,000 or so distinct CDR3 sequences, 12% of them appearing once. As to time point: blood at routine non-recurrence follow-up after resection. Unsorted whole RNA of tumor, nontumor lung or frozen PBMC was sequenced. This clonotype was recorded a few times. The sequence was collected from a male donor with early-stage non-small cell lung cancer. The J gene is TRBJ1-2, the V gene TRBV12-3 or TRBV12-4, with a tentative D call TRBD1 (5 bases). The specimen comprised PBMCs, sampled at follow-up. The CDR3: CASKRDRTTNYGYTF. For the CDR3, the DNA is TGTGCCAGCAAACGGGACCGAACAACTAACTATGGCTACACCTTC.